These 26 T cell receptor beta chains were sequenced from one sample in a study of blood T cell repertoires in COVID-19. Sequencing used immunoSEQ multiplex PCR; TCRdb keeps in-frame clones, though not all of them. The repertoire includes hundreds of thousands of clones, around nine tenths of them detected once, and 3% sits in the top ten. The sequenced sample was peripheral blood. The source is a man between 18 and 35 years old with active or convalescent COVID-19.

CDR3 DNA: TGTGCCAGCAGCCTAGTGACAGGGGCTGGGGCCAACGTCCTGACTTTC. Translating it yields CASSLVTGAGANVLTF. The gene calls are TRBV5-6 and TRBJ2-6; 8 bases fit TRBD1. Per germline, CDR1 SGHDT and CDR2 YYEEEE. Trimming at V came to 4 bases and at J to 2 bases, leaving 5 bases not matched to a gene. The CDR3 totals 16 residues.

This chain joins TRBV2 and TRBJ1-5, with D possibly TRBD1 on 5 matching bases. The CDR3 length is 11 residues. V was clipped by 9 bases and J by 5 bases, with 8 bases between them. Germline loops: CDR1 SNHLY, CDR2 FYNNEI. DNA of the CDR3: TGTGCCAGTGGGGCGGATCAGCCCCAGCATTTT. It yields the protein CASGADQPQHF.

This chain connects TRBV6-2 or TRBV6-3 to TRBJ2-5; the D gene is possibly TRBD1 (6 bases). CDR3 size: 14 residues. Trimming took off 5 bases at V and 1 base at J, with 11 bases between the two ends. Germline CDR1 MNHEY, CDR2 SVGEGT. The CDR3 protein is CASSRGQSQETQYF. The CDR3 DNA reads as TGTGCCAGCAGTCGAGGACAGAGCCAAGAGACCCAGTACTTC.

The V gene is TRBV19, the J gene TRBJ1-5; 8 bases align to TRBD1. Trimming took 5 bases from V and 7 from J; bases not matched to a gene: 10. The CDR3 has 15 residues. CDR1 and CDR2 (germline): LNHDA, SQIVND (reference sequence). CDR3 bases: TGTGCCAGTAGTCCTAGTGGACAGGGCACACAGCCCCAGCATTTT. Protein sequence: CASSPSGQGTQPQHF.

Here the CDR3 reads CAGGDRAKRSLHF. CDR3 nucleotides: TGTGCCGGCGGGGACAGGGCGAAGCGTTCCCTCCACTTT. The gene calls are TRBV2 and TRBJ1-6; 9 bases align to TRBD1. CDR1 SNHLY and CDR2 FYNNEI come from the germline V gene. The CDR3 runs 13 residues. V lost 11 bases to trimming and J lost 14 bases; unmatched junction nucleotides: 13.

In DNA, the CDR3 is TGTGCCATCGGGAAAGACAGGTCAGATTACAATGAGCAGTTCTTC. It translates to CAIGKDRSDYNEQFF. The chain employs TRBV10-3 and TRBJ2-1; D may be TRBD1 (6 bases). Germline V lookup: CDR1 ENHRY, CDR2 SYGVKD. The length of the CDR3 is 15 residues. V lost 8 bases and J 4 bases, leaving 18 bases between the germline ends.

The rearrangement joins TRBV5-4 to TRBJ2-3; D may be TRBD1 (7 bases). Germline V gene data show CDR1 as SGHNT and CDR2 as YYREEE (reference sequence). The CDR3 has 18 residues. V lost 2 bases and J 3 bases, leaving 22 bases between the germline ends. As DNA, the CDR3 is TGTGCCAGCAGCTTCCCCAGAGGGGGCGGGATAGGTACAGATACGCAGTATTTT. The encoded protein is CASSFPRGGGIGTDTQYF.

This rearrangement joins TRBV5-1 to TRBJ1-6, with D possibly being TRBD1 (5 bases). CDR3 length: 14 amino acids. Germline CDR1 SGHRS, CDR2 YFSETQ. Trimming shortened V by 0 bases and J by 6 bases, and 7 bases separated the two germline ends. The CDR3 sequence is CASSLGQSNSPLHF. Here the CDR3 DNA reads TGCGCCAGCAGCTTGGGACAGTCTAATTCACCCCTCCACTTT.

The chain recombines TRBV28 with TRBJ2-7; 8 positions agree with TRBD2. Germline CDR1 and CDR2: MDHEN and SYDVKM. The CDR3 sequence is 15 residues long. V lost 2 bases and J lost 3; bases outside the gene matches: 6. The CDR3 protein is CASSLRGSGSYEQYF. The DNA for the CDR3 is TGTGCCAGCAGTTTACGGGGAAGCGGGAGCTACGAGCAGTACTTC.

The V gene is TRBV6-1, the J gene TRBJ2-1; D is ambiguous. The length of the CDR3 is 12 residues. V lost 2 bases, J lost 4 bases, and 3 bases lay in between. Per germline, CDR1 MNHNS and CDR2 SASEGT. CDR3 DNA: TGTGCCAGCAGTGAATCGTACAATGAGCAGTTCTTC. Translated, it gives CASSESYNEQFF.

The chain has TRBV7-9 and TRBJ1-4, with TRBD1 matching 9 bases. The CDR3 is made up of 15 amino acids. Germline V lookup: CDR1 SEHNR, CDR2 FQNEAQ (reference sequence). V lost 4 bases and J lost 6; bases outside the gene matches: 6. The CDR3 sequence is CASSWTGDTHEKLFF. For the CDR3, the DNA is TGTGCCAGCAGCTGGACAGGGGACACCCATGAAAAACTGTTTTTT. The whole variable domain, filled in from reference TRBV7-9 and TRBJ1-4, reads DTGVSQNPRHKITKRGQNVTFRCDPISEHNRLYWYRQTLGQGPEFLTYFQNEAQLEKSRLLSDRFSAERPKGSFSTLEIQRTEQGDSAMYLCASSWTGDTHEKLFFGSGTQLSVL.

The CDR3 loop reads CASSQIRIEGQANYGYTF. The CDR3 nucleotides are TGTGCCAGCAGCCAAATCCGTATTGAAGGCCAGGCTAACTATGGCTACACCTTC. The V call is TRBV14, the J call TRBJ1-2; no definite D call. The CDR3 loop spans 18 amino acids. The V gene's germline CDR1 is SGHDN and CDR2 FVKESK. Trimming took 2 bases from V and 0 from J, leaving 19 bases between them. The whole variable domain, filled in from reference TRBV14 and TRBJ1-2, reads EAGVTQFPSHSVIEKGQTVTLRCDPISGHDNLYWYRRVMGKEIKFLLHFVKESKQDESGMPNNRFLAERTGGTYSTLKVQPAELEDSGVYFCASSQIRIEGQANYGYTFGSGTRLTVV.

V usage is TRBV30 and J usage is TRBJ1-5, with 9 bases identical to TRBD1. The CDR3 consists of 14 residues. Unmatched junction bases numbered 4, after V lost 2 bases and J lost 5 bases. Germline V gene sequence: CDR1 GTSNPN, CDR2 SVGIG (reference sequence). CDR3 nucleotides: TGTGCCTGGAGTACGGGACAGGGACATCAGCCCCAGCATTTT. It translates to CAWSTGQGHQPQHF.

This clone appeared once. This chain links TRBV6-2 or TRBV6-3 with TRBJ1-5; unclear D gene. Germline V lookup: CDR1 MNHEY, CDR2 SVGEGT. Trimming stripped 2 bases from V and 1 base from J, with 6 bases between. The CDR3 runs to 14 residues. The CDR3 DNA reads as TGTGCCAGCAGTTACGGCAGGAGCAATCAGCCCCAGCATTTT. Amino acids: CASSYGRSNQPQHF.

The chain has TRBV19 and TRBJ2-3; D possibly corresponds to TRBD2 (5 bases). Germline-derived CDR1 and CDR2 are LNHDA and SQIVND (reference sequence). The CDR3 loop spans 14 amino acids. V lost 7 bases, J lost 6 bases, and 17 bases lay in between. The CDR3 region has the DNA TGTGCCAGTACCCCGGGGTCACACCCCGATACGCAGTATTTT. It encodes CASTPGSHPDTQYF. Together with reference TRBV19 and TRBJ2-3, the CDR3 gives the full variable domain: DGGITQSPKYLFRKEGQNVTLSCEQNLNHDAMYWYRQDPGQGLRLIYYSQIVNDFQKGDIAEGYSVSREKKESFPLTVTSAQKNPTAFYLCASTPGSHPDTQYFGPGTRLTVL.

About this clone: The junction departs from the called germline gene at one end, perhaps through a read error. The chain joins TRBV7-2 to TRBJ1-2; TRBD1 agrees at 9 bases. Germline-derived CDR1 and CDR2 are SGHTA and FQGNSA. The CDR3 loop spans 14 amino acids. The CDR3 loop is CASSLDGTGLSCSF. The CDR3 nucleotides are TGTGCCAGCAGCTTAGATGGGACAGGGCTTTCGTGCTCCTTC.

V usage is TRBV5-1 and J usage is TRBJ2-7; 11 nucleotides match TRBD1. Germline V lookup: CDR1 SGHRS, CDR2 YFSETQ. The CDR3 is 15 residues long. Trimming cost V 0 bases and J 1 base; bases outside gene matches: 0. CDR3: CASSLGDRGSYEQYF. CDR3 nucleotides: TGCGCCAGCAGCTTGGGGGACAGGGGGTCCTACGAGCAGTACTTC.

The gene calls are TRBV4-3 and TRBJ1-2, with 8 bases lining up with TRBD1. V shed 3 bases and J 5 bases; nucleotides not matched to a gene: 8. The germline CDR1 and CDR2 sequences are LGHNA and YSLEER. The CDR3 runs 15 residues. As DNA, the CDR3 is TGCGCCAGCAGCCAGGGATTCGACAGGGGATATGGCTACACCTTC. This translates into CASSQGFDRGYGYTF.

The CDR3 DNA is TGTGCCAGCAGTTTATTCGAGGGACTAGCATACAATGAGCAGTTCTTC. Translated: CASSLFEGLAYNEQFF. V usage is TRBV28 and J usage is TRBJ2-1; TRBD2 matches 9 bases. V lost 1 base to trimming and J lost 4 bases; unmatched junction nucleotides: 5. This CDR3 has 16 residues. The V gene's germline CDR1 is MDHEN and CDR2 SYDVKM.

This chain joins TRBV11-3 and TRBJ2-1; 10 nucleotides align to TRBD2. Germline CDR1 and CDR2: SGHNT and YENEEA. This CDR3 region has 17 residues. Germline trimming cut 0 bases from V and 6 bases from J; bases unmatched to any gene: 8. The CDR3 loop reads CASSLDLGLAVFNEQFF. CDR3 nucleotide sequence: TGTGCCAGCAGCTTAGATCTAGGACTAGCGGTGTTCAATGAGCAGTTCTTC.

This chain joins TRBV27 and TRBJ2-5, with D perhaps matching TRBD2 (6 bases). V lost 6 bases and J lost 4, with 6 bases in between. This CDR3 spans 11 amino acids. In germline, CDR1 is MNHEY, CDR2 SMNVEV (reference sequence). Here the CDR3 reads CASRGGETQYF. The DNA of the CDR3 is TGTGCCAGCAGGGGGGGAGAGACCCAGTACTTC.

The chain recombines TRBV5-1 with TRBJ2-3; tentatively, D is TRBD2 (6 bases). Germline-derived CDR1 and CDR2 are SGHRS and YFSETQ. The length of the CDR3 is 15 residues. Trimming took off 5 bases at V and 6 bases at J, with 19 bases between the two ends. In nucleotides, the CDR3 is TGCGCCAGCAGGCGGGACTTTCCCCGAGCGGATACGCAGTATTTT. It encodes CASRRDFPRADTQYF.

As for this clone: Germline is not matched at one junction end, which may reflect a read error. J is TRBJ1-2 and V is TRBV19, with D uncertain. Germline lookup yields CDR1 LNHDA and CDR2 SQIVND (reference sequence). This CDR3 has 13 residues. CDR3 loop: CASRIDVSRGYTF. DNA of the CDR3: TGTGCCAGTAGAATAGACGTGTCGAGGGGCTACACCTTC.

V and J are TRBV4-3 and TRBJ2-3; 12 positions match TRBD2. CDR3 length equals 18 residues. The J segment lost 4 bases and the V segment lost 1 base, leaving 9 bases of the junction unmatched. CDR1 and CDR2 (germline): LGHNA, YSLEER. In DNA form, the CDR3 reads TGCGCCAGCAGCCAAGGCCCATGGACTAGCGGGGCCCCAGATACGCAGTATTTT. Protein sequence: CASSQGPWTSGAPDTQYF.

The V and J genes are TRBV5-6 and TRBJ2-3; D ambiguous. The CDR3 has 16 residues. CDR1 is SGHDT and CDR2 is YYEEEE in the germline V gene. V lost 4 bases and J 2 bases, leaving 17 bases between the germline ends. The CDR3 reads CASSPMAPQVTDTQYF. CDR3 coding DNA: TGTGCCAGCAGCCCCATGGCCCCGCAAGTCACAGATACGCAGTATTTT.

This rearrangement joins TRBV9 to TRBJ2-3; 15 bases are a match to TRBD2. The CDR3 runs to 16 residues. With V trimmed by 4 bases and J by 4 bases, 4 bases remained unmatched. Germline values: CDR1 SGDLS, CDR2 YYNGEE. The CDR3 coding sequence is TGTGCCAGCAGCCCGGGACTAGCGGGGGGTCCAGATACGCAGTATTTT. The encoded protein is CASSPGLAGGPDTQYF.